Detailed here is one T cell receptor beta chain. The data derive from a study of cytomegalovirus exposure and HLA in healthy donors. CDR1 MNHEY and CDR2 SMNVEV come from the germline V gene (reference sequence). Between the trimmed V and J ends, which lost 0 bases and 4 bases, there was a span of 6 bases. CDR3 size: 13 residues. Data came from immunoSEQ multiplex PCR; TCRdb stores just in-frame clones and leaves some out. Seen here are roughly 130,000 clones, 70% to 90% observed once, and the top ten hold about 6.7%. This TCR came from a woman in her twenties or thirties in good health and CMV-seropositive. The specimen sequenced was PBMCs. The J gene is TRBJ1-2, the V gene TRBV27; the D is unclear. CDR3 amino acids: CASSLSSSYGYTF. CDR3 nucleotides: TGTGCCAGCAGTTTATCGTCGTCCTATGGCTACACCTTC.